The rows below give T cell receptor beta chains drawn from one sample of a study of T cell responses to AZD1222 COVID-19 vaccine. Repertoires were generated with immunoSEQ multiplex PCR, while TCRdb's copy carries only in-frame clones and drops some. The sample holds 110,000 or so clones, roughly 89% seen once. The specimen was peripheral blood, collected 28 days after the second AZD1222 dose. The receptors here all came from an adult who received the AZD1222 COVID-19 vaccine. The conserved cysteine and the conserved F or W are not part of the CDR3 here.

TRBJ2-5,TRBV6-5,ASSYSSGRETQY
TRBJ2-1,TRBV7-8,ASHAGGPYNEQF
TRBJ1-5,TRBV7-9,ASSRDGPHPQH
TRBJ2-1,TRBV6-2/TRBV6-3,ASSYNLGQGTYNEQF
TRBJ1-1,TRBV12-3/TRBV12-4,ASKWNTEAF
TRBJ2-7,TRBV5-1,ASSSPGQGNEQY
TRBJ1-2,TRBV9,ASSLTGANGYT
TRBJ2-7,TRBV19,ASSTPGQGSYEQY
TRBJ1-3,TRBV18,ASSPGQPGSGNTIY
TRBJ1-2,TRBV5-4,ASSLDDYGYT
TRBJ2-3,TRBV5-4,ASSFPLAASTDTQY
TRBJ2-7,TRBV11-2,ASSLVRVGSYEQY
TRBJ1-6,TRBV29-1,SVGDSYNSPLH
TRBJ2-5,TRBV12-5,ASGLGLRETQY
TRBJ2-3,TRBV7-3,ASSLVAGATDTQY
TRBJ1-1,TRBV19,ASTRLMNTEAF
TRBJ1-4,TRBV7-9,ASSLRAPQGAGGEKLF
TRBJ2-7,TRBV7-2,ASSSTLRGEQY
TRBJ2-7,TRBV4-1,ASSQGGGTGRYEQY
TRBJ1-1,TRBV11-3,ATSGGMNTEAF
TRBJ2-5,TRBV2,ASTGVSQETQY
TRBJ1-3,TRBV28,ASSTLQGKGNTIY
TRBJ2-5,TRBV5-1,ASSPGGTSGLQETQY
TRBJ1-5,TRBV28,ASRPGQPNQPQH
TRBJ1-2,TRBV5-1,ASSLVQGSGYGYT
TRBJ2-7,TRBV30,AWSPRNEQY
TRBJ2-7,TRBV19,ATEETGGYEQY
TRBJ1-2,TRBV3-1/TRBV3-2,ASSPPGGLYGYT
TRBJ1-3,TRBV11-2,ASSFGGNSGNTIY
TRBJ1-1,TRBV4-2,ASSQEGTGGLNTEAF
TRBJ1-6,TRBV30,AWRAFEGIDSPLH
TRBJ2-7,TRBV27,ASSLTALSYEQY
TRBJ2-1,TRBV9,ASSVGTYNEQF
TRBJ1-1,TRBV5-1,ASSKTGGMNTEAF
TRBJ1-2,TRBV6-5,ASTVWDRGEYGYT
TRBJ1-2,TRBV5-1,ASSFETGTNYGYT
TRBJ1-5,TRBV30,AWGGRGNQPQH
TRBJ1-1,TRBV3-1/TRBV3-2,ASSASLAF
TRBJ2-7,TRBV7-2,ASIAKSYEQY
TRBJ2-2,TRBV7-2,ASSKTGGNTGELF
TRBJ2-1,TRBV15,ATSRDPPGYNEQF
TRBJ2-1,TRBV7-9,ASHEGGRALVYNEQF
TRBJ1-3,TRBV7-9,ASSSTGNTIY
TRBJ2-1,TRBV7-9,ASSLGGDFYNEQF
TRBJ2-3,TRBV6-1,ASSAPGSSGSITDTQY
TRBJ1-6,TRBV27,ASSFRDRSSYNSPLH